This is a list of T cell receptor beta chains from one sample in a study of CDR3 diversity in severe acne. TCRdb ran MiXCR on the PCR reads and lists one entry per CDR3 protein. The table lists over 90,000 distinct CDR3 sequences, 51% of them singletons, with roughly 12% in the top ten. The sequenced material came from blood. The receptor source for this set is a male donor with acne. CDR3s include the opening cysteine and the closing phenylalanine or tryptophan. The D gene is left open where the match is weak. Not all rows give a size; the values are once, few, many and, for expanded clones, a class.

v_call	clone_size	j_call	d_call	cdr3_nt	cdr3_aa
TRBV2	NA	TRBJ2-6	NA	TGTGCCAGCAGGCCCTCGAGCTCTGGGGCCAACGTCCTGACTTTC	CASRPSSSGANVLTF
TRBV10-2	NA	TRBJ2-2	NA	TGCGCCAGCAGTGAGTTCAGGAGAGGGGAGCTGTTTTTT	CASSEFRRGELFF
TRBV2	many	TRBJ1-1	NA	TGTGCCAGCAGGTCCACAGGGTTTCAGGCAGCTTTCTTT	CASRSTGFQAAFF
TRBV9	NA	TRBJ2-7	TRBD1	TGTGCCAGCAGCGCAACCGGGACAGGGGTTTTGTACGAGCAGTACTTC	CASSATGTGVLYEQYF
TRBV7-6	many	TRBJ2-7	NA	TGTGCCAGCAGCTTAGGGGGCGGGCTGAGCTACGAGCAGTACTTC	CASSLGGGLSYEQYF
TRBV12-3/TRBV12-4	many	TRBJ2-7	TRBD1	TGTGCCAGCAGTTTAGTCTGGACAGGAGACTCCTACGAGCAGTACTTC	CASSLVWTGDSYEQYF
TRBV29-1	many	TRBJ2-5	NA	TGCAGCGTTGAAGATGACCTTCAAGAGACCCAGTACTTC	CSVEDDLQETQYF
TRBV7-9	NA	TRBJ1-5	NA	TGTGCCAGCAGCGTCCACTTATTGTCCGGGGCAGAGGTGGTGCCCCAGCATTTT	CASSVHLLSGAEVVPQHF
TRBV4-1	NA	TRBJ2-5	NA	TGCGCCAGCAGCCAAGATCCCTACCGGACAATCGCGGAGACCCAGTACTTC	CASSQDPYRTIAETQYF
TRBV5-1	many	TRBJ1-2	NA	TGCGCCAGCAGCTTGACGGGGCTTGAGGGCTACACCTTC	CASSLTGLEGYTF
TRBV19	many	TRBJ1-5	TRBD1	TGTGCCAGTAGGGACAGGGGCGGAGTTCAGCCCCAGCATTTT	CASRDRGGVQPQHF
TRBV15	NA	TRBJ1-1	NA	TGTGCCACCAGCAGAGGGGTGGGGAACACTGAAGCTTTCTTT	CATSRGVGNTEAFF
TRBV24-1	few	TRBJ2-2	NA	TGTGCCACCAGTGATTTGTCAACAGTAACAGGTGCCGGGGAGCTGTTTTTT	CATSDLSTVTGAGELFF
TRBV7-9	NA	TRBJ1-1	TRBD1	TGTGCCAGCAGTTCCACCGACAGGGACACTGAAGCTTTCTTT	CASSSTDRDTEAFF
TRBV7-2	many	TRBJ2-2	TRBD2	TGTGCCAGCAGCTTAGGACTAGCGGGAGGGATTCTCGAGGAGCTGTTTTTT	CASSLGLAGGILEELFF
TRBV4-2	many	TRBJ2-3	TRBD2	TGTGCCAGCAGCCAAGGACTAGCGGGAGGGCCTAGCACAGATACGCAGTATTTT	CASSQGLAGGPSTDTQYF
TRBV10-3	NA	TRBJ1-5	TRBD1	TGTGCCAGCAGTGACGGACAGGGTCGCAATCAGCCCCAGCATTTT	CASSDGQGRNQPQHF
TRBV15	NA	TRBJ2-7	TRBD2	TGTGCCACCAGCACCGGGACTAGCGGGAGCTCCTACGAGCAGTACTTC	CATSTGTSGSSYEQYF
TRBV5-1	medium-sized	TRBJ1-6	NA	TGCGCCAGCAGCTTGGTCCCAAGCTCCTATAATTCACCCCTCCACTTT	CASSLVPSSYNSPLHF
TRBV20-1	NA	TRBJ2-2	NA	TGCAGTGCTCGGCGGGAGAACACCGGGGAGCTGTTTTTT	CSARRENTGELFF
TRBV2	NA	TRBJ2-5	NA	TGTGCCAGCAGTCTAGGTGGGACTGAGGAGACCCAGTACTTC	CASSLGGTEETQYF
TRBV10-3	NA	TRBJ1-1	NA	TGTGCCATCGCGGACGCTTCCCTGGGGAACACTGAAGCTTTCTTT	CAIADASLGNTEAFF
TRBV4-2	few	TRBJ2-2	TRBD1	TGTGCCAGCAGCTCACAGGGGGCGAGCACCGGGGAGCTGTTTTTT	CASSSQGASTGELFF
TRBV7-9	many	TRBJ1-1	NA	TGTGCCAGCAGCCTCAGTGGGGCCGTTGAAGCTTTCTTT	CASSLSGAVEAFF
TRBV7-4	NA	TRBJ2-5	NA	TGTGCCAGCAGCGGACCGGGATCGGTGGAGACCCAGTACTTC	CASSGPGSVETQYF
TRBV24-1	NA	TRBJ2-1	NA	TGTGCCACCAGTGATCCGACCGACGAGAACAATGAGCAGTTCTTC	CATSDPTDENNEQFF
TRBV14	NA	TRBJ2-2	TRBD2	TGTGCCAGCAGCCAGACTAGCGGACTTAACACCGGGGAGCTGTTTTTT	CASSQTSGLNTGELFF